The rows below give T cell receptor beta chains drawn from one sample of a study of control samples from healthy donors and cancer patients. Produced via immunoSEQ multiplex PCR; TCRdb's table is partial and in-frame only. The sample yields some 210,000 clones, approximately 91% seen once. Sequencing used blood. Every receptor here comes from a man aged 25 to 45 in good health. Each CDR3 is given with its conserved first and last residue. Each record gives: J gene, D gene, V gene, clone size, CDR3 DNA, CDR3 protein. The D gene is left open where the match is weak. The size entry is marked missing in some rows and otherwise reads once, few, many or a size class.

TRBJ2-1 | NA | TRBV9 | NA | TGTGCCAGCACCCGGTGGGGGGCCAAGTACAATGAGCAGTTCTTC | CASTRWGAKYNEQFF
TRBJ1-6 | TRBD1 | TRBV27 | NA | TGTGCCAGCAGCCAGGGGGCGGGAGCCTATAATTCACCCCTCCACTTT | CASSQGAGAYNSPLHF
TRBJ2-7 | TRBD1 | TRBV30 | NA | TGTGCCTGGCATCCCGGGACAGCGACCTACGAGCAGTACTTC | CAWHPGTATYEQYF
TRBJ1-5 | NA | TRBV27 | NA | TGTGCCAGCAGTTTAACAGCAGGCAATCAGCCCCAGCATTTT | CASSLTAGNQPQHF
TRBJ2-4 | TRBD1 | TRBV5-1 | NA | TGCGCCAGCAGCTGGGACAGGGTTGGAGACATTCAGTACTTC | CASSWDRVGDIQYF
TRBJ1-4 | NA | TRBV6-5 | NA | TGTGCCAGCAGTTACACCAACTCGCGGGGGGAAAAACTGTTTTTT | CASSYTNSRGEKLFF
TRBJ2-1 | TRBD2 | TRBV4-2 | NA | TGTGCCAGCAGCCAAGTACCTCCTGGAGCGGGGGGGCCCGACAATGAGCAGTTCTTC | CASSQVPPGAGGPDNEQFF
TRBJ1-6 | NA | TRBV28 | NA | TGTGCCAGCCTCTTGGGGCAGGGAAGTAGTTATTCACCCCTCCACTTT | CASLLGQGSSYSPLHF
TRBJ1-3 | NA | TRBV5-1 | NA | TGCGCCAGCAGCTTGGAACCGGGCGCTGGAAACACCATATATTTT | CASSLEPGAGNTIYF
TRBJ1-1 | TRBD1 | TRBV11-2 | NA | TGTGCCAGCAGCTTGACAGGGATGAACACTGAAGCTTTCTTT | CASSLTGMNTEAFF
TRBJ2-7 | NA | TRBV2 | NA | TGTGCCAGCACCTCGGTTTCAGGGAAAAACGAGCAGTACTTC | CASTSVSGKNEQYF
TRBJ2-2 | NA | TRBV5-1 | NA | TGCGCCAGCAGCCCCCCGTGGACGGGGGTGAACACCGGGGAGCTGTTTTTT | CASSPPWTGVNTGELFF
TRBJ2-2 | NA | TRBV19 | NA | TGTGCCAGTATGGGCGGGGAGCTGTTTTTT | CASMGGELFF
TRBJ1-1 | NA | TRBV27 | NA | TGTGCCAGCAGTCGAGTGAAGGTCACTGAAGCTTTCTTT | CASSRVKVTEAFF
TRBJ2-1 | NA | TRBV9 | NA | TGTGCCAGCAGCGGCCGGGACGCCTACAATGAGCAGTTCTTC | CASSGRDAYNEQFF
TRBJ2-2 | NA | TRBV7-9 | NA | TGTGCCAGCAGCCCCAAAGGCGCGAGCACCGGGGAGCTGTTTTTT | CASSPKGASTGELFF
TRBJ1-1 | NA | TRBV4-2 | few | TGTGCCAGCAGCCAAGACCAACAATATTTCGAGAACACTGAAGCTTTCTTT | CASSQDQQYFENTEAFF
TRBJ2-5 | NA | TRBV27 | once | TGTGCCAGCAGTCCAAGGTTCCAAGAGACCCAGTACTTC | CASSPRFQETQYF
TRBJ1-2 | NA | TRBV30 | NA | TGTGCCTGGAGTTCGGCAGCGACCTATGGCTACACCTTC | CAWSSAATYGYTF
TRBJ1-2 | NA | TRBV7-7 | NA | TGTGCCAGCAGCTTATCTGGGGATGGCTACACCTTC | CASSLSGDGYTF
TRBJ1-6 | NA | TRBV13 | NA | TGTGCCAGCAGCCCTCTCAGCAGGTGGAATTCACCCCTCCACTTT | CASSPLSRWNSPLHF
TRBJ1-2 | NA | TRBV7-9 | NA | TGTGCCAGCAGAGACGCGGGACAAGACTATGGCTACACCTTC | CASRDAGQDYGYTF